A selection of T cell receptor beta chains follows, all from one sample in a study of blood T cell repertoires in COVID-19. The assay was immunoSEQ multiplex PCR, and TCRdb's table has in-frame clones only and misses some. The sample has 200,000 to 300,000 clones, approximately 85% seen once; the top ten hold 8.5% to 9.5%. Material for sequencing was PBMCs or T cells enriched from blood (not recorded which). The receptors here all came from a woman between 45 and 60 years old with acute COVID-19. Both conserved end residues are part of each CDR3. Fields, in order: CDR3 DNA, CDR3 protein, D gene, clone size, V gene, J gene. The D gene is left open where the match is weak. Expanded clones are given a class, and other clones once, few, many or no size at all.

cdr3_nt: TGCGCCAGCAGCCAAGAGCCAGCGGGGGAGTACAATGAGCAGTTCTTC; cdr3_aa: CASSQEPAGEYNEQFF; d_call: TRBD2; clone_size: NA; v_call: TRBV4-3; j_call: TRBJ2-1
cdr3_nt: TGTGCCAGCAGCATTGGGACTAGCGGGGTCTCAGATACGCAGTATTTT; cdr3_aa: CASSIGTSGVSDTQYF; d_call: TRBD2; clone_size: NA; v_call: TRBV9; j_call: TRBJ2-3
cdr3_nt: TGTGCCAGCAGCCAAGGCGGTAACTATGGCTACACCTTC; cdr3_aa: CASSQGGNYGYTF; d_call: NA; clone_size: few; v_call: TRBV3-1/TRBV3-2; j_call: TRBJ1-2
cdr3_nt: TGCAGTGCTAGTAGGGCAGGGGTAAACACCATATATTTT; cdr3_aa: CSASRAGVNTIYF; d_call: NA; clone_size: NA; v_call: TRBV20-1; j_call: TRBJ1-3
cdr3_nt: TGTGCCAGCAGCTTAGAGGACAGACCCACAGATACGCAGTATTTT; cdr3_aa: CASSLEDRPTDTQYF; d_call: NA; clone_size: NA; v_call: TRBV7-2; j_call: TRBJ2-3
cdr3_nt: TGTGCCAGCAGCTTAGAAAGTGAGGCAGACTCTGGAAACACCATATATTTT; cdr3_aa: CASSLESEADSGNTIYF; d_call: NA; clone_size: once; v_call: TRBV7-3; j_call: TRBJ1-3
cdr3_nt: TGTGCCAGCAGTCCCCGGTCCTCTTTAGATTCACCCCTCCACTTT; cdr3_aa: CASSPRSSLDSPLHF; d_call: NA; clone_size: once; v_call: TRBV27; j_call: TRBJ1-6
cdr3_nt: TGTGCCAGCAGTGAACAGTTCACTGAAGCTTTCTTT; cdr3_aa: CASSEQFTEAFF; d_call: NA; clone_size: NA; v_call: TRBV6-1; j_call: TRBJ1-1
cdr3_nt: TGTGCCAGCAGCCTCCCTAGCGGGGGCTACACCGGGGAGCTGTTTTTT; cdr3_aa: CASSLPSGGYTGELFF; d_call: TRBD2; clone_size: NA; v_call: TRBV5-6; j_call: TRBJ2-2
cdr3_nt: TGTGCCACCTCCTTGGGGGGGACCGGGGCCAACGTCCTGACTTTC; cdr3_aa: CATSLGGTGANVLTF; d_call: TRBD2; clone_size: NA; v_call: TRBV19; j_call: TRBJ2-6
cdr3_nt: TGCGCCAGCTCCCCCGGTTACGAGCAGTACTTC; cdr3_aa: CASSPGYEQYF; d_call: NA; clone_size: few; v_call: TRBV5-1; j_call: TRBJ2-7
cdr3_nt: TGTGCCAGCGGACAGATTTACGAGCAGTACTTC; cdr3_aa: CASGQIYEQYF; d_call: NA; clone_size: NA; v_call: TRBV2; j_call: TRBJ2-7
cdr3_nt: TGTGCCAGCAGCTTAACAGGGGCCGGAGGGGCTGGCTACACCTTC; cdr3_aa: CASSLTGAGGAGYTF; d_call: TRBD1; clone_size: NA; v_call: TRBV7-9; j_call: TRBJ1-2
cdr3_nt: TGTGCCAGCAGTTTATATCAGTTGAACACTGAAGCTTTCTTT; cdr3_aa: CASSLYQLNTEAFF; d_call: NA; clone_size: once; v_call: TRBV27; j_call: TRBJ1-1
cdr3_nt: TGTGCCAGCAGCTCGGGGTCGGCCGGCGGGGTCCACGAGCAGTACTTC; cdr3_aa: CASSSGSAGGVHEQYF; d_call: NA; clone_size: NA; v_call: TRBV7-3; j_call: TRBJ2-7
cdr3_nt: TGTGCCAGCAGCTCAAGGACAGGGGGCCTGAACACTGAAGCTTTCTTT; cdr3_aa: CASSSRTGGLNTEAFF; d_call: TRBD1; clone_size: NA; v_call: TRBV7-2; j_call: TRBJ1-1
cdr3_nt: TGTGCCAGCTCACCACCAACAGCAACCACCTACGAGCAGTACTTC; cdr3_aa: CASSPPTATTYEQYF; d_call: NA; clone_size: few; v_call: TRBV18; j_call: TRBJ2-7
cdr3_nt: TGTGCCTGGAGTCTCCTCTTCAGGGGGGCGGAGAGTGGCTACACCTTC; cdr3_aa: CAWSLLFRGAESGYTF; d_call: TRBD1; clone_size: NA; v_call: TRBV30; j_call: TRBJ1-2
cdr3_nt: TGTGCCAGCAGTGGGCGCCCGGCCTACAATGAGCAGTTCTTC; cdr3_aa: CASSGRPAYNEQFF; d_call: NA; clone_size: NA; v_call: TRBV28; j_call: TRBJ2-1
cdr3_nt: TGCAGCGTTGAAGATATGGACAGGGGGAGAACTGAAGCTTTCTTT; cdr3_aa: CSVEDMDRGRTEAFF; d_call: TRBD1; clone_size: NA; v_call: TRBV29-1; j_call: TRBJ1-1
cdr3_nt: TGTGCCAGTAGTATAGAAGGAGGGTTGAGCAATCAGCCCCAGCATTTT; cdr3_aa: CASSIEGGLSNQPQHF; d_call: NA; clone_size: NA; v_call: TRBV19; j_call: TRBJ1-5
cdr3_nt: TGTGCCAGCAGCGAGGGACAGGATCCTGGGCAGCCCCAGCATTTT; cdr3_aa: CASSEGQDPGQPQHF; d_call: TRBD1; clone_size: NA; v_call: TRBV9; j_call: TRBJ1-5
cdr3_nt: TGTGCCAGCAGCCGCGGCGGGGGTGCCTATAATTCACCCCTCCACTTT; cdr3_aa: CASSRGGGAYNSPLHF; d_call: NA; clone_size: NA; v_call: TRBV3-1/TRBV3-2; j_call: TRBJ1-6
cdr3_nt: TGTGCCAGCAGCGTAGTATCACAACCGAACACTGAAGCTTTCTTT; cdr3_aa: CASSVVSQPNTEAFF; d_call: NA; clone_size: few; v_call: TRBV9; j_call: TRBJ1-1
cdr3_nt: TGTGCCAGCTTGGTAGACAGGGGCCATATTGAAAAACTGTTTTTT; cdr3_aa: CASLVDRGHIEKLFF; d_call: TRBD1; clone_size: NA; v_call: TRBV2; j_call: TRBJ1-4
cdr3_nt: TGTGCCAGCAGCGTCAGGGGTGGGGACTATGGCTACACCTTC; cdr3_aa: CASSVRGGDYGYTF; d_call: NA; clone_size: NA; v_call: TRBV11-2; j_call: TRBJ1-2
cdr3_nt: TGTGCCAGCTTCATTTGGAGTGGCTACACCTTC; cdr3_aa: CASFIWSGYTF; d_call: NA; clone_size: NA; v_call: TRBV6-5; j_call: TRBJ1-2
cdr3_nt: TGTGCCAGCAGCCCCCGGGGGATACTAGCGGGGGAGAATGAGCAGTTCTTC; cdr3_aa: CASSPRGILAGENEQFF; d_call: TRBD2; clone_size: NA; v_call: TRBV9; j_call: TRBJ2-1
cdr3_nt: TGTGCCAGCAGACCGCAGGGGGGTCAGCCCCAGCATTTT; cdr3_aa: CASRPQGGQPQHF; d_call: TRBD1; clone_size: NA; v_call: TRBV6-5; j_call: TRBJ1-5
cdr3_nt: TGCGCCAGCAGCCAAGGATCAGCGGGATCCATATACGAGCAGTACTTC; cdr3_aa: CASSQGSAGSIYEQYF; d_call: TRBD2; clone_size: NA; v_call: TRBV4-1; j_call: TRBJ2-7
cdr3_nt: TGTGCCAGCAGCTTAGGCTTGTCAGGTGAGCAGTTCTTC; cdr3_aa: CASSLGLSGEQFF; d_call: NA; clone_size: NA; v_call: TRBV11-3; j_call: TRBJ2-1
cdr3_nt: TGTGCCACCAGCAGAGGGGGACAGAGCAATCAGCCCCAGCATTTT; cdr3_aa: CATSRGGQSNQPQHF; d_call: TRBD1; clone_size: NA; v_call: TRBV15; j_call: TRBJ1-5
cdr3_nt: TGTGCCAGCAGCGGGATGACAGGGGTTTACACTGAAGCTTTCTTT; cdr3_aa: CASSGMTGVYTEAFF; d_call: TRBD1; clone_size: NA; v_call: TRBV5-4; j_call: TRBJ1-1
cdr3_nt: TGTGCCAGCAGCCGGGACAGCCAAGAGACCCAGTACTTC; cdr3_aa: CASSRDSQETQYF; d_call: TRBD1; clone_size: NA; v_call: TRBV11-2; j_call: TRBJ2-5
cdr3_nt: TGTGCCAGCAGCCGTAGTGAGAACACTGAAGCTTTCTTT; cdr3_aa: CASSRSENTEAFF; d_call: NA; clone_size: NA; v_call: TRBV7-8; j_call: TRBJ1-1
cdr3_nt: TGTGCCAGTCTCCGGACAGCCGAGGGTAACACTGAAGCTTTCTTT; cdr3_aa: CASLRTAEGNTEAFF; d_call: NA; clone_size: NA; v_call: TRBV19; j_call: TRBJ1-1
cdr3_nt: TGTGCCTGGAGTGTAAAAGCCCGGGGATGGAATGAGCAGTTCTTC; cdr3_aa: CAWSVKARGWNEQFF; d_call: NA; clone_size: NA; v_call: TRBV30; j_call: TRBJ2-1
cdr3_nt: TGTGCCAGCAGTTTCATAAAACCCTACACAGATACGCAGTATTTT; cdr3_aa: CASSFIKPYTDTQYF; d_call: NA; clone_size: NA; v_call: TRBV27; j_call: TRBJ2-3
cdr3_nt: TGTGCCAGCGGCCGTATGGAGGGGGCAAGCGGGGAGCTGTTTTTT; cdr3_aa: CASGRMEGASGELFF; d_call: NA; clone_size: NA; v_call: TRBV2; j_call: TRBJ2-2
cdr3_nt: TGTGCCAGCAGCCCAGGGACAGGGGATCCTGGAAACACCATATATTTT; cdr3_aa: CASSPGTGDPGNTIYF; d_call: TRBD1; clone_size: NA; v_call: TRBV7-8; j_call: TRBJ1-3
cdr3_nt: TGTGCCAGCAGCCAAGATGGCGGTGTGACGCAGTATTTT; cdr3_aa: CASSQDGGVTQYF; d_call: NA; clone_size: NA; v_call: TRBV3-1/TRBV3-2; j_call: TRBJ2-3
cdr3_nt: TGTGCCAGCAGCTTGTACCTCGCCGGGGGCTACACCTTC; cdr3_aa: CASSLYLAGGYTF; d_call: NA; clone_size: NA; v_call: TRBV5-8; j_call: TRBJ1-2
cdr3_nt: TGCGCCAGCAGCTTGGACAAGCCAGGGTACACTGAAGCTTTCTTT; cdr3_aa: CASSLDKPGYTEAFF; d_call: NA; clone_size: NA; v_call: TRBV5-1; j_call: TRBJ1-1
cdr3_nt: TGTGCCAGCAGGGCTAGGACAGGGCGGGATGGCTACACCTTC; cdr3_aa: CASRARTGRDGYTF; d_call: TRBD1; clone_size: NA; v_call: TRBV2; j_call: TRBJ1-2
cdr3_nt: TGTGCCAGCAGCACCGGACGGGGACTTAGGGACACTGAAGCTTTCTTT; cdr3_aa: CASSTGRGLRDTEAFF; d_call: NA; clone_size: NA; v_call: TRBV5-4; j_call: TRBJ1-1
cdr3_nt: TGTGCCAGCAGTTACTCTTCGGCAGGGGGGCAGCCCCAGCATTTT; cdr3_aa: CASSYSSAGGQPQHF; d_call: TRBD1; clone_size: once; v_call: TRBV6-5; j_call: TRBJ1-5
cdr3_nt: TGTGCCTGCCCCAGGGGAGGGGAGGACTATGGCTACACCTTC; cdr3_aa: CACPRGGEDYGYTF; d_call: NA; clone_size: NA; v_call: TRBV30; j_call: TRBJ1-2
cdr3_nt: TGTGCCACCAGCCCCAGGGAATCTGGAAACACCATATATTTT; cdr3_aa: CATSPRESGNTIYF; d_call: NA; clone_size: once; v_call: TRBV15; j_call: TRBJ1-3
cdr3_nt: TGCGCCAGCAGCCTCCGGACTTCCTACGAGCAGTACTTC; cdr3_aa: CASSLRTSYEQYF; d_call: NA; clone_size: NA; v_call: TRBV5-1; j_call: TRBJ2-7
cdr3_nt: TGCACCAGCAGCCAACCGACTAGAAACAATGAGCAGTTCTTC; cdr3_aa: CTSSQPTRNNEQFF; d_call: NA; clone_size: once; v_call: TRBV1; j_call: TRBJ2-1
cdr3_nt: TGTGCCTGGAGTCCTCCCGGGACTAGTCTATACCCTGAGCAGTTCTTC; cdr3_aa: CAWSPPGTSLYPEQFF; d_call: TRBD2; clone_size: NA; v_call: TRBV30; j_call: TRBJ2-1
cdr3_nt: TGTGCCAGCAGCCCACGGGTTAACTCCTATAATTCACCCCTCCACTTT; cdr3_aa: CASSPRVNSYNSPLHF; d_call: NA; clone_size: once; v_call: TRBV7-2; j_call: TRBJ1-6
cdr3_nt: TGTGCCAGCAGCAAACAGGGGTGGGACAATGAGCAGTTCTTC; cdr3_aa: CASSKQGWDNEQFF; d_call: TRBD1; clone_size: NA; v_call: TRBV7-3; j_call: TRBJ2-1